These T cell receptor beta chains were read from a single sample in a study of CD8+ T cells in alopecia areata. The assay was immunoSEQ multiplex PCR, and TCRdb's table has in-frame clones only and misses some. The sample has 200,000 to 250,000 clones; roughly three fifths are singletons. Sequences were derived from CD4+ T cells sorted from blood, sampled at week 44, from a patient treated with tofacitinib. The source of these receptors is a human donor with alopecia areata. CDR3s include the opening cysteine and the closing phenylalanine or tryptophan. The order of the fields is clone size, V gene, J gene, D gene, CDR3 DNA, CDR3 protein. The D gene is left open where the match is weak. Clone sizes are given selectively: once, few, many, or a class where the clone is expanded.

>.|TRBV7-9|TRBJ2-1|.
TGTGCCAGCGGGGTCGGAAACAATGAGCAGTTCTTC
CASGVGNNEQFF
>.|TRBV30|TRBJ1-1|.
TGTGCCTGTACGGGGCCGACCGGATCTATTGAAGCTTTCTTT
CACTGPTGSIEAFF
>.|TRBV5-5|TRBJ2-1|.
TGTGCCAGCAGCTTTCGGACAGAGTACAATGAGCAGTTCTTC
CASSFRTEYNEQFF
>few|TRBV29-1|TRBJ2-7|TRBD1
TGCAGCGTTTCCCGGGACAGGGCCTACGAGCAGTACTTC
CSVSRDRAYEQYF
>.|TRBV12-5|TRBJ2-1|.
TGTGCTAGTGGCCCGCCCCCGACAGCTTCGGTTAAGCAGTTCTTC
CASGPPPTASVKQFF
>many|TRBV11-1|TRBJ2-3|.
TGTGCCAGCAGCTTTTCGACAGGCACAGATACGCAGTATTTT
CASSFSTGTDTQYF
>.|TRBV29-1|TRBJ1-2|.
TGCAGCGTTTTAGGATTCAATGATGGCTACACCTTC
CSVLGFNDGYTF
>.|TRBV5-1|TRBJ2-6|.
TGCGCCAGCAGTTTCGCAGGGAGCTCTGGGGCCAACGTCCTGACTTTC
CASSFAGSSGANVLTF
>once|TRBV7-2|TRBJ1-1|.
TGTGCCATCCATCGTAACAGGATGAACACTGAAGCTTTCTTT
CAIHRNRMNTEAFF
>.|TRBV4-3|TRBJ1-1|TRBD1
TGCGCCAGCAGCCTCCAAGGACAGGGGGGATTTGAAGCTTTCTTT
CASSLQGQGGFEAFF
>.|TRBV30|TRBJ1-5|.
TGTGCCTGGAGTAGGGGCTCGACGAATCAGCCCCAGCATTTT
CAWSRGSTNQPQHF